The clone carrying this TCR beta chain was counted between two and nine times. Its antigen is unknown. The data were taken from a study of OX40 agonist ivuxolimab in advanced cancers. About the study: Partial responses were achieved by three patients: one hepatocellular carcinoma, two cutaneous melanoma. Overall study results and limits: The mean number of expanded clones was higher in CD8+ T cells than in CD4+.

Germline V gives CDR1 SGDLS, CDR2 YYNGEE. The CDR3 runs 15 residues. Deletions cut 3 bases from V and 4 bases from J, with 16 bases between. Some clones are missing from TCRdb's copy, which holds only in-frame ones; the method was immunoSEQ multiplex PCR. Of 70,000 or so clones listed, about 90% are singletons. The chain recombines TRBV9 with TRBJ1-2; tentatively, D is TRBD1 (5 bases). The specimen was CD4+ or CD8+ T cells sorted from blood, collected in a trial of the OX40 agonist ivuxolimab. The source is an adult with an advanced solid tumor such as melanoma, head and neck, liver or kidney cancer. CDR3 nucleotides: TGTGCCAGCAGCGCTGGGGGAGGACCTAGCTATGGCTACACCTTC. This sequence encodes CASSAGGGPSYGYTF.